This T cell receptor beta chain was captured in a study of Ad26.COV2.S vaccination and SARS-CoV-2 variants. Study information: Ad26.COV2.S, an intramuscular injection, was given once or twice 56 days apart.

This table comes from immunoSEQ multiplex PCR, and its TCRdb copy is limited to in-frame clones, with some not included. The table has hundreds of thousands of clones, 89% seen once; the top ten hold over 1.3%. Notes on this clone: One junction end does not reproduce the germline sequence, and a read error may be involved.

The CDR3 is 15 amino acids. Germline loops: CDR1 MGHRA, CDR2 YSYEKL. Documented treatment: around 19 received Ad26.COV2.S at low or high dose, single or two shots; roughly 5 received placebo; per-sample allocation not given. Sampling took place 63 days after the first vaccine or placebo injection. An 18-55-year-old adult in Boston served as donor. The vaccine delivered Wuhan-strain SARS-CoV-2 spike through an Ad26 vector. The receptor was derived from a person between 18 and 59 years old who received the Ad26.COV2.S COVID-19 vaccine or a placebo. The specimen was peripheral blood, collected in a trial of Ad26.COV2.S vaccine versus placebo. The genes are TRBV4-1 and TRBJ2-7; 8 nucleotides match TRBD2. The CDR3 DNA reads as TGCGCCAGCACCCAAGGTCCGGGGGGGCATAACGAGCAGTACTTC. Protein product: CASTQGPGGHNEQYF.